Given below is one T cell receptor (beta chain) in context. This sample stems from a study of cytomegalovirus exposure and HLA in healthy donors. CDR1 is LGHNT and CDR2 is FRNRAP in the germline V gene. The CDR3 runs 12 residues. It was with 60 Vbeta and 13 Jbeta primers that the PCR ran. Measured with immunoSEQ multiplex PCR; TCRdb has only the in-frame clones, and not every one. The table lists about 170,000 clones. This rearrangement joins TRBV12-5 to TRBJ2-2; tentatively, D is TRBD2 (6 bases). Sequences were obtained from PBMCs. The TCR comes from a woman younger than 35 in good health and CMV-seropositive. For the CDR3, the DNA is TGTGGGGGGGTTACGAACACCGGGGAGCTGTTTTTT. Translation gives CGGVTNTGELFF.